This record covers a single TCR beta chain. Its matching antigen is unknown. The entry originates in a study of T cell repertoires in cytomegalovirus infection. Study-wide points: Carriers of CMV plus the relevant HLA were identified by cumulative public TCR beta family frequency.

TCRdb re-analysed the reads in MiXCR, keeping a single row per CDR3 protein. The data show fewer than 70,000 distinct CDR3 sequences, about 26% seen once. Germline CDR1 and CDR2: LGHNA and YSLEER. There are 13 residues in the CDR3. V lost 0 bases to trimming and J lost 8 bases, with 10 bases between them. The V call is TRBV4-3, the J call TRBJ1-1; D uncertain. The origin of this receptor is a human donor in good health (CMV status not recorded). Some clones in this sample may be carry-over from other donors' samples. The material sequenced was CD8+ T cells from cultured PBMCs, taken from culture after CMV antigen stimulation. DNA of the CDR3: TGCGCCAGCAGCCAAGATTGGCAGACCGAAGCTTTCTTT. It yields the protein CASSQDWQTEAFF.